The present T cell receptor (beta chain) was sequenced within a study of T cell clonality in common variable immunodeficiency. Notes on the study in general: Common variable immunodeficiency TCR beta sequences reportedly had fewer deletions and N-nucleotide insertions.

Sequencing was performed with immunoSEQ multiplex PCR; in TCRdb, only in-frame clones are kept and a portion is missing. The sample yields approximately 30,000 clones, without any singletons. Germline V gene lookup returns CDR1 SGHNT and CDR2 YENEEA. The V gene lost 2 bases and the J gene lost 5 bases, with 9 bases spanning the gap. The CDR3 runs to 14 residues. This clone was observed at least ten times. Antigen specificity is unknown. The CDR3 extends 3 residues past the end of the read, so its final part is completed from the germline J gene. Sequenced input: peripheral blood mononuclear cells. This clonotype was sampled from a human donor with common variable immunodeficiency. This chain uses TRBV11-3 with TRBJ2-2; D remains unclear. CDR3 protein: CASSLIFGTGELFF. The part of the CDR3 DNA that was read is TGTGCCAGCAGCTTAATCTTCGGGACCGGGGAG.